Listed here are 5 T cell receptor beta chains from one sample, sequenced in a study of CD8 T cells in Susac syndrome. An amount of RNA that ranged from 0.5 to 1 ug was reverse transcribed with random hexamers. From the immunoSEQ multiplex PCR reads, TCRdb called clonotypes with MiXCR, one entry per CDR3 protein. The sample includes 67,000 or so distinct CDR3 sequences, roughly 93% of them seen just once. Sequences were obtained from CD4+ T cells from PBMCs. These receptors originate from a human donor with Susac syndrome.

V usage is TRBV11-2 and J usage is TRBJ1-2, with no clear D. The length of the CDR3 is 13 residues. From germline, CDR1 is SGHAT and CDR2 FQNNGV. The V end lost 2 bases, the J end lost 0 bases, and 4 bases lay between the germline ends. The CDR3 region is CASSLQANYGYTF. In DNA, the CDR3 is TGTGCCAGCAGCTTACAGGCTAACTATGGCTACACCTTC.

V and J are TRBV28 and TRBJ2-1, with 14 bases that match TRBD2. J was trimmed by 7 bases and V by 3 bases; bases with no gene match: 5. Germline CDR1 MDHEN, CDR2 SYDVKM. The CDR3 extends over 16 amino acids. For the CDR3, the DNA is TGTGCCAGCAGTTTGACTAGCGGGGGGGCCAGGAATGAGCAGTTCTTC. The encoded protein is CASSLTSGGARNEQFF.

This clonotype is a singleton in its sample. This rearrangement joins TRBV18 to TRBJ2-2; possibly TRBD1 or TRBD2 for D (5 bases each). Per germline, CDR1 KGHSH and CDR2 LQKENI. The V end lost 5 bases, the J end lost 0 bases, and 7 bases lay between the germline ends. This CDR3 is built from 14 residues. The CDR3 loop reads CASSGTANTGELFF. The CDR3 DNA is TGTGCCAGCTCAGGGACGGCGAACACCGGGGAGCTGTTTTTT.

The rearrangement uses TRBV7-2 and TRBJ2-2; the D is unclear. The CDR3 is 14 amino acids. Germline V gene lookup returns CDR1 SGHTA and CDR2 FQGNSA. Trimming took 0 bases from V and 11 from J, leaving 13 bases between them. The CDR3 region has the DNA TGTGCCAGCAGCTTAGCGGCCACCGTTCCTGAGCTGTTTTTT. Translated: CASSLAATVPELFF.

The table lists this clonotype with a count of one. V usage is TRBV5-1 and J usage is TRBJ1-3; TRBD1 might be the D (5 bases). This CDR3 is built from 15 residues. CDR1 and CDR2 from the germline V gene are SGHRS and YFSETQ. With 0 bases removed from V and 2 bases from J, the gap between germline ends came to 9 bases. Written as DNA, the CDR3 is TGCGCCAGCAGCTTGGCGCAGGGTGCTGGAAACACCATATATTTT. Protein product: CASSLAQGAGNTIYF.